Listed below are T cell receptor beta chains from one sample, sequenced in a study of blood T cell repertoires in COVID-19. Assay: immunoSEQ multiplex PCR; the TCRdb copy retains only in-frame clones and omits some. The table lists approximately 200,000 clones, 70% to 90% of them singletons. Sample: peripheral blood. Source of these receptors: a woman in her 30s with active or convalescent COVID-19. The CDR3 runs from the conserved cysteine through the conserved F or W. The D gene is left open where the match is weak. Some rows have no size entry. The others give once, few or many, or a class for an expanded clone.

V: TRBV2
size: .
J: TRBJ2-7
D: .
DNA: TGTGCCAGCATGGGAGGAGGGTCCTCCTACGAGCAGTACTTC
CDR3: CASMGGGSSYEQYF

V: TRBV27
size: .
J: TRBJ1-1
D: .
DNA: TGTGCCAGCAGCCGTCGGGGGGCGGGCACTGAAGCTTTCTTT
CDR3: CASSRRGAGTEAFF

V: TRBV3-1/TRBV3-2
size: .
J: TRBJ2-5
D: TRBD2
DNA: TGTGCCAGCAGCCAAGGACTAGCGGGGAAAGAGACCCAGTACTTC
CDR3: CASSQGLAGKETQYF

V: TRBV21-1
size: .
J: TRBJ1-4
D: .
DNA: TGTGCCAGCAGCAAGATGGTGTCCCAAGGGGTCAGAACTAATGAAAAACTGTTTTTT
CDR3: CASSKMVSQGVRTNEKLFF

V: TRBV5-4
size: .
J: TRBJ1-2
D: TRBD1
DNA: TGTGCCAGCAGCTGGGGACAGAATGGCTACACCTTC
CDR3: CASSWGQNGYTF

V: TRBV12-3/TRBV12-4
size: .
J: TRBJ1-2
D: .
DNA: TGTGCCAGCAGAAATGGGGGCGTCTATGGCTACACCTTC
CDR3: CASRNGGVYGYTF

V: TRBV3-1/TRBV3-2
size: .
J: TRBJ2-1
D: .
DNA: TGTGCCAGCAGCCCCCCTCAGGGGACCTACAATGAGCAGTTCTTC
CDR3: CASSPPQGTYNEQFF

V: TRBV7-9
size: .
J: TRBJ2-1
D: .
DNA: TGTGCCAGCAGCTCCCCTGCCAGGGGCCGACCCCCTAGGAATGAGCAGTTCTTC
CDR3: CASSSPARGRPPRNEQFF

V: TRBV28
size: .
J: TRBJ1-2
D: TRBD1
DNA: TGTGCCAGCAGTCCCGGGACAGGGGGTGTCTATGGCTACACCTTC
CDR3: CASSPGTGGVYGYTF

V: TRBV12-3/TRBV12-4
size: .
J: TRBJ2-2
D: .
DNA: TGTGCCAGCAGCAACTCCGGGGAGCTGTTTTTT
CDR3: CASSNSGELFF

V: TRBV7-9
size: .
J: TRBJ2-1
D: TRBD1
DNA: TGTGCCAGCAGCCCCCGGGACAGCCCCTACAATGAGCAGTTCTTC
CDR3: CASSPRDSPYNEQFF

V: TRBV18
size: once
J: TRBJ1-4
D: .
DNA: TGTGCCAGCTCACCACCTCGGGGAACGGATGAAAAACTGTTTTTT
CDR3: CASSPPRGTDEKLFF

V: TRBV6-5
size: few
J: TRBJ1-2
D: .
DNA: TGTGCCAGCTCCGAAGGGACTACTGGCTATGGCTACACCTTC
CDR3: CASSEGTTGYGYTF

V: TRBV30
size: .
J: TRBJ2-3
D: TRBD2
DNA: TGTGCCTGTAACAGCGGGGGGGCGGCGCCGCAGTATTTT
CDR3: CACNSGGAAPQYF

V: TRBV10-1
size: .
J: TRBJ2-5
D: TRBD2
DNA: TGCGCCAGCAGTGAGGCACTCGGGACTAGCAACCAAGAGACCCAGTACTTC
CDR3: CASSEALGTSNQETQYF

V: TRBV28
size: .
J: TRBJ1-1
D: .
DNA: TGTGCCAGCACCACGCAACTAGATTCGAACACTGAAGCTTTCTTT
CDR3: CASTTQLDSNTEAFF

V: TRBV5-6
size: .
J: TRBJ2-1
D: TRBD1
DNA: TGTGCCAGCAGCAGGGCCTGGACAGGGGTCTACAATGAGCAGTTCTTC
CDR3: CASSRAWTGVYNEQFF

V: TRBV20-1
size: .
J: TRBJ2-7
D: TRBD2
DNA: TGCAGTGCTAGTACTAGCGGGGGTCGGATGTACGAGCAGTACTTC
CDR3: CSASTSGGRMYEQYF

V: TRBV15
size: .
J: TRBJ1-1
D: .
DNA: TGTGCCACCAGCAGAGGATCCGGGGGATTGACTGAAGCTTTCTTT
CDR3: CATSRGSGGLTEAFF

V: TRBV19
size: .
J: TRBJ2-7
D: TRBD1
DNA: TGTGCCAGTAGTAGGGGACAGGGGAAGCAGACCTACGAGCAGTACTTC
CDR3: CASSRGQGKQTYEQYF

V: TRBV28
size: .
J: TRBJ2-7
D: TRBD2
DNA: TGTGCCAGCAGTTCAGGCGCACGGGGAGGGGAGCAGTACTTC
CDR3: CASSSGARGGEQYF

V: TRBV28
size: .
J: TRBJ1-5
D: TRBD1
DNA: TGTGCCAGCAGTACCTCGGACAGGGGGTGGCCGACCAATCAGCCCCAGCATTTT
CDR3: CASSTSDRGWPTNQPQHF